This T cell receptor (beta chain) came from a study of cytomegalovirus exposure and HLA in healthy donors. Germline assignment: CDR1 SNHLY and CDR2 FYNNEI. The CDR3 runs to 14 residues. The ends lost 8 bases at V and 2 bases at J; junction bases unmatched: 5. A note on this clone: The antigen is unknown.

Researchers ran the PCR with 60 Vbeta and 13 Jbeta primers. Repertoires were generated with immunoSEQ multiplex PCR, while TCRdb's copy carries only in-frame clones and drops some. Here the sample spans around 140,000 clones, roughly 70% being singletons. Study-level points and caveats: Rare TCR sequences predominated, though certain public TCRs were found in many donors. Later on, an analysis found that several of the most significant clusters appeared to be linked to common viral pathogens, which included parvovirus B19. Being indistinguishable, some V segments were excluded, TRBV6-2 and TRBV6-3 among them.

The chain links TRBV2 to TRBJ1-5, with 8 positions matching TRBD1. The sample comprised PBMCs. This sequence originates from a man in his fifties in good health and CMV-seropositive. CDR3 nucleotides: TGTGCCAGCTCCTCGGGACAGGGCAATCAGCCCCAGCATTTT. Encoded protein: CASSSGQGNQPQHF.